This TCR beta chain comes out of a study of patients and donors after allogeneic stem cell transplantation. CDR3 length equals 17 residues. One entry per CDR3 protein results from TCRdb running MiXCR on the RT-PCR reads. This table holds 400,000 to 450,000 distinct CDR3 sequences, under 20% found once. This chain joins TRBV21-1 and TRBJ2-7; the table names TRBD1, a call not compared with the DNA. TRBV21-1 is a pseudogene locus. What was sequenced was blood, either unsorted or a sorted T cell fraction (not recorded which). The receptor's source is a human donor who was either an allogeneic HSCT recipient or a stem cell or donor lymphocyte infusion donor (not recorded which). It is not recorded whose cells these are; they may come from a transplant donor. The CDR3 DNA sequence: TGTGCCAGCAGCACGCGGGGGACAGGGGCCAGACTTGACGAGCAGTACTTC. It specifies CASSTRGTGARLDEQYF.